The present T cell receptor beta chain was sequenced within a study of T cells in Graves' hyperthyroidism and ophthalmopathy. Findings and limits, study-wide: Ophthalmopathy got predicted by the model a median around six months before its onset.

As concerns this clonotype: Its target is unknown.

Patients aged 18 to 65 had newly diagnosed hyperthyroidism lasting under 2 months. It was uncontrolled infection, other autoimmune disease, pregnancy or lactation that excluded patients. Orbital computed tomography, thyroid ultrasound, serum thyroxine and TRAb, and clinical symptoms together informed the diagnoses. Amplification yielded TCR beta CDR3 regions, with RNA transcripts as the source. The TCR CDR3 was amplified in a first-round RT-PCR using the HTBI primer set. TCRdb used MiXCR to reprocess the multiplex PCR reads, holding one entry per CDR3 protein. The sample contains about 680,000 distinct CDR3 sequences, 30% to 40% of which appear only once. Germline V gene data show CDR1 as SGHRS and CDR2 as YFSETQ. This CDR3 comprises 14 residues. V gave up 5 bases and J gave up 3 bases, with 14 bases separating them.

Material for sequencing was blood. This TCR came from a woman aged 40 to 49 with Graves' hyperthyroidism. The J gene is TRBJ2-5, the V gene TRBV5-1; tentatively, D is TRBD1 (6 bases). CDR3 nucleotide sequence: TGCGCCAGCAGGCCAGGACAGCCTAAAGAGACCCAGTACTTC. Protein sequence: CASRPGQPKETQYF.